This entry lists 7 T cell receptor beta chains sequenced from one sample in a study of blood T cells in healthy people across ages. Using a J-beta primer mix together with a sample-barcoded 5' primer, a second PCR was run for about 6 to 11 cycles. Each CDR3 protein gets one entry after TCRdb re-called the 5' RACE reads with MiXCR. The sample lists 450,000 to 700,000 distinct CDR3 sequences; 27% were seen once. Sample: blood. Receptors originate from a woman in her seventies in good health.

The sample holds a few counts of this clonotype. The J gene is TRBJ2-7, the V gene TRBV7-9, with D maybe TRBD2 (6 bases). This CDR3 has 14 residues. V was trimmed by 5 bases and J by 3 bases, leaving 14 bases between them. The V gene's germline CDR1 is SEHNR and CDR2 FQNEAQ (reference sequence). The CDR3 nucleotides read TGTGCCAGCAGCCAACATCCGGAGGGCTACGAGCAGTACTTC. Amino acids: CASSQHPEGYEQYF.

At least ten counts were recorded for this clonotype. The gene calls are TRBV6-2 or TRBV6-3 and TRBJ1-1; D is unresolved. Germline V gene data show CDR1 as MNHEY and CDR2 as SVGEGT. The CDR3 loop spans 13 amino acids. Deletions cut 6 bases from V and 5 bases from J, with 13 bases between. CDR3: CASSALLRTEAFF. The CDR3 nucleotides are TGTGCCAGCAGCGCCCTACTGAGGACTGAAGCTTTCTTT.

The J gene is TRBJ1-4, the V gene TRBV29-1, with D unclear. The V and J ends lost 7 bases and 5 bases respectively, with 11 bases between them. Germline V lookup: CDR1 SQVTM, CDR2 ANQGSEA. CDR3 size: 12 residues. This CDR3 is CSGEAENEKLFF. In DNA form, the CDR3 reads TGCAGCGGCGAAGCAGAGAATGAAAAACTGTTTTTT.

V gene TRBV7-2 combines with J gene TRBJ2-3, with TRBD2 matching over 8 bases. CDR3 length: 14 residues. Germline CDR1 reads SGHTA; CDR2 reads FQGNSA. V shed 2 bases and J 8 bases; nucleotides not matched to a gene: 6. The CDR3 region is CASSLKAGVATQYF. The CDR3 nucleotides read TGTGCCAGCAGCTTAAAAGCGGGGGTGGCTACGCAGTATTTT.

This clonotype was picked up a small number of times. The chain links TRBV7-2 to TRBJ2-4; D perhaps matches TRBD2 (5 bases). Germline values: CDR1 SGHTA, CDR2 FQGNSA. The CDR3 contains 13 residues. V was trimmed by 2 bases and J by 12 bases, leaving 14 bases between them. The CDR3 DNA follows: TGTGCCAGCAGCTTAACGCTCCGGGATTCTCAGTACTTC. Protein: CASSLTLRDSQYF.

V and J are TRBV5-1 and TRBJ2-7, with a tentative D call TRBD2 (6 bases). The CDR3 is 14 amino acids. Trimming shortened V by 4 bases and J by 5 bases, and 16 bases separated the two germline ends. Germline V gene lookup returns CDR1 SGHRS and CDR2 YFSETQ. CDR3 DNA sequence: TGCGCCAGCAGCCCGGGGACTGCCGACGACGAGCAGTACTTC. Its protein product is CASSPGTADDEQYF.

The chain joins TRBV10-3 to TRBJ2-4; D is perhaps TRBD1 (5 bases). The CDR3 is 15 residues long. CDR1 and CDR2 from the germline V gene are ENHRY and SYGVKD. Trimming shortened V by 3 bases and J by 12 bases, and 21 bases separated the two germline ends. CDR3 sequence reads: CAISDPLGLVSTQYF. The CDR3 nucleotides are TGTGCCATCAGTGACCCTCTGGGGCTCGTTTCCACTCAGTACTTC.